The rows below give T cell receptor beta chains drawn from one sample of a study of response to subunit inactivated influenza vaccine. TCRdb re-analysed the RT-PCR reads in MiXCR, keeping a single row per CDR3 protein. The data show over 450,000 distinct CDR3 sequences, around 13% seen once. The specimen was PBMCs from blood, collected more than 35 days after vaccination. All receptors derive from a man aged 50 to 60 who received an inactivated influenza vaccine. Each CDR3 is given with its conserved first and last residue. The order of the fields is D gene, J gene, clone size, V gene, CDR3 DNA, CDR3 protein. A D gene is named only where the DNA matches it firmly. Part of the rows lack a size; the others show once, few, many or a class for expanded clones.

NA TRBJ2-2 few TRBV6-5 TGTGCCAGCAGTTACTCACGGCTTCCGAACACCGGGGAGCTGTTTTTT CASSYSRLPNTGELFF
NA TRBJ1-4 NA TRBV5-1 TGCGCCAGCAGCTCCACAGGGCCGCGTGAAAAACTGTTTTTT CASSSTGPREKLFF
NA TRBJ2-2 NA TRBV7-9 TGTGCCAGCAGCTTAGGGGGGTCCTGGGAGCTGTTTTTT CASSLGGSWELFF
NA TRBJ2-7 few TRBV6-2/TRBV6-3 TGTGCCAGCAGTAGGTACGGCGAGCAGTACTTC CASSRYGEQYF
TRBD2 TRBJ2-7 few TRBV29-1 TGCAGCGTCGCGGGGGAGGGACGGAGCTCCTACGAGCAGTACTTC CSVAGEGRSSYEQYF
NA TRBJ2-2 few TRBV5-1 TGCGCCAGCAGCTGGGAGACAGGCAACACCGGGGAGCTGTTTTTT CASSWETGNTGELFF
TRBD1 TRBJ2-7 NA TRBV20-1 TGCAGTCCGATGGGGGGACAGGGGCGTCGCGAGCAGTACTTC CSPMGGQGRREQYF
NA TRBJ2-6 few TRBV20-1 TGCAGTGCTAGAGATGGAGACCCTGGGGCCAACGTCCTGACTTTC CSARDGDPGANVLTF
NA TRBJ2-1 few TRBV5-1 TGCGCCAGCAGCTTGATGGAAAGCTCCTACAATGAGCAGTTCTTC CASSLMESSYNEQFF
TRBD1 TRBJ2-7 few TRBV6-1 TGTGCCAGCAGAGCGGGACAGGGGGTGTACTACGAGCAGTACTTC CASRAGQGVYYEQYF
TRBD1 TRBJ2-2 NA TRBV12-3/TRBV12-4 TGTGCCAGCACCGGCGGGACAGGGTACACCGGGGAGCTGTTTTTT CASTGGTGYTGELFF
TRBD2 TRBJ2-7 many TRBV4-2 TGTGCCAGCAGCCGGGGACTAGCGGGAGACTACGAGCAGTACTTC CASSRGLAGDYEQYF
NA TRBJ1-5 NA TRBV12-3/TRBV12-4 TGTGCCAGCAGCGCCGGGGTTCAGCCCCAGCATTTT CASSAGVQPQHF
NA TRBJ2-3 NA TRBV4-1 TGCGCCAGCAGCCAATCCGGGCACACAGATACGCAGTATTTT CASSQSGHTDTQYF
TRBD2 TRBJ2-5 many TRBV12-5 TGTGCTAGTGGTTTGGCTATAGCGGGAGGAGAGACCCAGTACTTC CASGLAIAGGETQYF
TRBD1 TRBJ1-2 few TRBV7-9 TGTGCCAGCAGCCCCTCCGGGACAGGGCATAATGGCTACACCTTC CASSPSGTGHNGYTF
TRBD2 TRBJ2-1 few TRBV9 TGTGCCAGCAGCGGCGCAGCGGGAGTTGCGTCAAATGAGCAGTTCTTC CASSGAAGVASNEQFF
NA TRBJ2-7 NA TRBV18 TGTGCCAGCTCACCAAGACCTACCCTTTCCGGCGCCGTTTCCAGGGACATCTACGAGCAGTACTTC CASSPRPTLSGAVSRDIYEQYF
TRBD1 TRBJ1-6 NA TRBV4-2 TGTGCCAGCAGCCCTTTCCCAGGGGGCAATTCACCCCTCCACTTT CASSPFPGGNSPLHF
TRBD1 TRBJ2-1 few TRBV4-2 TGTGCCAGCAGCCAACCCGGGACAGGGGTCAATGAGCAGTTCTTC CASSQPGTGVNEQFF